These T cell receptor beta chains were read from a single sample in a study of blood T cells in healthy people across ages. A single record per CDR3 protein comes from TCRdb applying MiXCR to the 5' RACE reads. The sample carries about 800,000 distinct CDR3 sequences, around 45% recorded once. Sequenced: blood. The receptors stem from an elderly man in good health. Both conserved end residues are part of each CDR3. The D gene is left open where the match is weak. Expanded clones are given a class, and other clones once, few, many or no size at all.

>few|TRBJ2-1|TRBV9|-
CASSVEAIVGNEQFF
TGTGCCAGCAGCGTAGAAGCGATTGTGGGCAATGAGCAGTTCTTC
>-|TRBJ1-4|TRBV30|-
CACPKGDGGEKLFF
TGTGCCTGTCCTAAGGGAGATGGGGGTGAAAAACTGTTTTTT
>-|TRBJ2-1|TRBV4-1|-
CASNQDLFAGSSYNEQFF
TGCGCCAGCAACCAAGATCTGTTTGCGGGAAGCTCCTACAATGAGCAGTTCTTC
>-|TRBJ2-2|TRBV20-1|TRBD1
CSAQGDRGLTGELFF
TGCAGTGCTCAGGGAGACAGGGGGTTGACCGGGGAGCTGTTTTTT
>-|TRBJ2-3|TRBV7-2|-
CASSLMGGPDTQYF
TGTGCCAGCAGCTTAATGGGGGGGCCAGATACGCAGTATTTT
>few|TRBJ2-3|TRBV12-3/TRBV12-4|-
CASSVIRDTQYF
TGTGCCAGCAGTGTGATACGAGATACGCAGTATTTT
>-|TRBJ2-5|TRBV12-3/TRBV12-4|-
CASSPTGGAQYF
TGTGCCAGCAGCCCGACAGGCGGGGCCCAGTACTTC
>few|TRBJ2-1|TRBV28|-
CASSAPRPPINEQFF
TGTGCCAGCAGCGCACCGCGGCCCCCGATCAATGAGCAGTTCTTC
>few|TRBJ2-1|TRBV5-1|TRBD1
CASSWGTATNEQFF
TGCGCCAGCAGCTGGGGGACAGCGACAAATGAGCAGTTCTTC
>-|TRBJ2-5|TRBV20-1|-
CSARVSGREETQYF
TGCAGTGCTAGAGTTTCGGGTAGGGAAGAGACCCAGTACTTC
>-|TRBJ1-1|TRBV11-3|TRBD1
CASSYGQDNTEAFF
TGTGCCAGCAGCTATGGACAGGATAACACTGAAGCTTTCTTT
>-|TRBJ1-1|TRBV2|-
CASSEATDSTEAFF
TGTGCCAGCAGTGAAGCGACCGACTCCACTGAAGCTTTCTTT
>-|TRBJ2-5|TRBV5-1|TRBD2
CASSLELAGVETQYF
TGCGCCAGCAGCTTGGAGCTAGCGGGAGTAGAGACCCAGTACTTC
>-|TRBJ2-3|TRBV10-3|-
CAISRLADTQYF
TGTGCCATCAGTCGACTAGCAGATACGCAGTATTTT
>-|TRBJ2-3|TRBV5-1|TRBD2
CASSMGLAGGPDGTQYF
TGCGCCAGCAGCATGGGACTAGCGGGAGGGCCTGATGGTACGCAGTATTTT
>-|TRBJ2-2|TRBV27|-
CASSLFKGRANTGELFF
TGTGCCAGCAGTTTATTTAAAGGCAGGGCGAACACCGGGGAGCTGTTTTTT
>few|TRBJ2-3|TRBV7-2|TRBD2
CASSLVWTSGRADTQYF
TGTGCCAGCAGCTTAGTTTGGACTAGCGGGAGGGCAGATACGCAGTATTTT
>-|TRBJ2-1|TRBV30|-
CAWTSWSSYNEQFF
TGTGCCTGGACATCTTGGAGCTCCTACAATGAGCAGTTCTTC
>-|TRBJ2-5|TRBV11-2|-
CASSLGGAGKETQYF
TGTGCCAGCAGCTTAGGAGGCGCGGGAAAAGAGACCCAGTACTTC
>many|TRBJ2-3|TRBV7-3|TRBD1
CASSSGQGGDTQYF
TGTGCCAGCAGCTCGGGACAGGGAGGCGATACGCAGTATTTT
>few|TRBJ1-5|TRBV12-3/TRBV12-4|-
CASSYTQYQPQHF
TGTGCCAGCAGTTACACGCAGTATCAGCCCCAGCATTTT
>-|TRBJ1-4|TRBV3-1|TRBD1
CASSHPGQGVEKLFF
TGTGCCAGCAGCCACCCGGGACAGGGGGTTGAAAAACTGTTTTTT
>-|TRBJ2-5|TRBV10-3|-
CASGSAGETQYF
TGTGCCTCAGGGTCGGCGGGGGAGACCCAGTACTTC
>many|TRBJ2-7|TRBV7-2|TRBD1
CASRTGQGYEQYF
TGTGCCAGCAGAACAGGACAGGGTTACGAGCAGTACTTC
>-|TRBJ2-1|TRBV6-5|-
CASSILGRGTKFF
-
>-|TRBJ1-4|TRBV12-5|-
CASGVTNEKLFF
TGTGCTAGTGGGGTAACTAATGAAAAACTGTTTTTT
>-|TRBJ2-2|TRBV5-1|TRBD2
CASSRGTSGRAGELFF
TGCGCCAGCAGCCGCGGGACTAGCGGGAGAGCCGGGGAGCTGTTTTTT
>few|TRBJ2-3|TRBV29-1|TRBD1
CSVDDRGPDTQYF
TGCAGCGTTGACGACAGGGGACCAGATACGCAGTATTTT
>-|TRBJ2-5|TRBV12-3/TRBV12-4|-
CASSLDLSETQYF
TGTGCCAGCAGTTTAGACCTCTCGGAGACCCAGTACTTC
>-|TRBJ2-4|TRBV5-1|TRBD1
CASSYGQGAIQYF
TGCGCCAGCAGCTATGGACAGGGAGCCATTCAGTACTTC
>-|TRBJ2-5|TRBV4-3|TRBD2
CASSRASGLSEQYF
TGCGCCAGCAGCCGGGCTAGCGGTCTGAGTGAGCAGTACTTC
>once|TRBJ2-3|TRBV19|TRBD1
CASSIRTGGTDTQYF
TGTGCCAGTAGTATCCGGACAGGGGGCACAGATACGCAGTATTTT
>-|TRBJ2-1|TRBV12-3/TRBV12-4|-
CASSIRDPQFF
TGTGCCAGCAGTATACGGGACCCTCAGTTCTTC
>-|TRBJ2-1|TRBV11-3|TRBD1
CASSPMGTAYNEQFF
TGTGCCAGCAGCCCGATGGGGACAGCGTACAATGAGCAGTTCTTC
>-|TRBJ2-7|TRBV28|-
CASSVLGTYEQYF
TGTGCCAGCAGTGTTCTAGGAACCTACGAGCAGTACTTC
>few|TRBJ2-4|TRBV7-2|-
CATTQGGNIQYF
TGTGCCACCACGCAGGGGGGAAACATTCAGTACTTC
>-|TRBJ1-4|TRBV6-2/TRBV6-3|-
CASSYRNEKLFF
TGTGCCAGCAGCTACAGGAATGAAAAACTGTTTTTT
>many|TRBJ2-1|TRBV20-1|TRBD2
CSARDPRTSGNEQFF
TGCAGTGCTAGAGATCCCCGGACTAGCGGGAATGAGCAGTTCTTC
>-|TRBJ2-5|TRBV7-2|-
CASSLGSAGYNEQYF
TGTGCCAGCAGCTTAGGTTCGGCAGGCTACAATGAGCAGTACTTC
>many|TRBJ2-1|TRBV28|TRBD2
CASSGTSGSPPHSYNEQFF
TGTGCCAGCAGTGGGACTAGCGGGAGTCCTCCCCACAGCTACAATGAGCAGTTCTTC
>few|TRBJ2-5|TRBV12-3/TRBV12-4|-
CASRWTQETQYF
TGTGCCAGCAGGTGGACCCAAGAGACCCAGTACTTC
>-|TRBJ2-1|TRBV5-1|-
CASSLQGANEQFF
TGCGCCAGCAGCTTACAGGGAGCCAATGAGCAGTTCTTC
>-|TRBJ2-5|TRBV7-2|-
CASSAPPGAPIQETQYF
TGTGCCAGCAGCGCCCCACCCGGGGCCCCCATCCAAGAGACCCAGTACTTC
>-|TRBJ2-7|TRBV6-2/TRBV6-3|-
CASTQVGYEQYF
TGTGCCAGCACCCAGGTCGGCTACGAGCAGTACTTC
>few|TRBJ2-3|TRBV5-1|-
CASSLEIAAHDTQYF
TGCGCCAGCAGCTTGGAAATCGCCGCGCACGATACGCAGTATTTT
>-|TRBJ2-3|TRBV12-3/TRBV12-4|-
CASRLWADTQYF
TGTGCCAGCAGATTATGGGCGGATACGCAGTATTTT
>few|TRBJ1-1|TRBV12-3/TRBV12-4|TRBD1
CASRFSGTGNTEAFF
TGTGCCAGCAGGTTTTCCGGGACAGGGAACACTGAAGCTTTCTTT
>once|TRBJ2-1|TRBV28|-
CASSFRASSNEQFF
TGTGCCAGCAGTTTCAGAGCTAGTAGCAATGAGCAGTTCTTC
>-|TRBJ2-6|TRBV28|-
CASSNRLGANVLTF
TGTGCCAGCAGTAACCGGTTGGGGGCCAACGTCCTGACTTTC
>few|TRBJ2-5|TRBV28|-
CASCKNLGPQETQYF
TGTGCCAGCTGCAAGAACCTTGGGCCCCAAGAGACCCAGTACTTC
>-|TRBJ2-1|TRBV20-1|-
CSARTFGYNEQFF
TGCAGTGCTAGGACATTTGGCTACAATGAGCAGTTCTTC
>few|TRBJ2-7|TRBV5-1|TRBD1
CASSLGTGIEQYF
TGCGCCAGCAGCTTAGGGACAGGGATCGAGCAGTACTTC
>-|TRBJ2-7|TRBV7-9|-
CANIVNMGDEQYF
TGTGCCAACATCGTAAATATGGGTGATGAGCAGTACTTC
>-|TRBJ2-1|TRBV2|-
CASSAVGGRGNEQFF
TGTGCCAGCAGCGCTGTTGGGGGTCGAGGGAATGAGCAGTTCTTC
>few|TRBJ2-1|TRBV12-3/TRBV12-4|TRBD2
CASSSPELAGLYNEQFF
TGTGCCAGCAGCTCTCCCGAGCTAGCGGGATTATACAATGAGCAGTTCTTC